This T cell receptor beta chain was documented in a study of identical twins. Study-wide findings and caveats: Zero-insertion analyses were open to partial confounding by invariant MAIT and iNKT cells. Fewer insertions were carried by abundant cord blood beta clonotypes, but none was seen in memory repertoires.

To note about this clonotype: The antigen is not known.

TCRdb re-derived calls from the 5' RACE reads in MiXCR, one entry per CDR3 protein. The table lists hundreds of thousands of distinct CDR3 sequences, roughly 18% of them singletons. The CDR3 has 14 residues. Trimming shortened V by 3 bases and J by 0 bases, and 12 bases separated the two germline ends. Germline values: CDR1 DFQATT, CDR2 SNEGSKA (reference sequence). These data were likewise used in another study, on T cells expressing NK-cell markers. That paper notes: In sorted CD3+CD56+NKG2C+, CD3+CD56+NKG2C- and CD3+CD56-NKG2C+ T cells, TCR beta repertoires were obtained. The same clonotypes also predominated in the CD3+CD56-NKG2C+ fraction of a few donors.

Material: PBMCs. This TCR derives from a woman between 18 and 29 years old in good health. The J gene is TRBJ2-7, the V gene TRBV20-1; possible D gene TRBD2, 5 bases. Written as DNA, the CDR3 is TGCAGTGCTAGTATAAGCGGTAGCTCCTACGAGCAGTACTTC. Translated, it gives CSASISGSSYEQYF.